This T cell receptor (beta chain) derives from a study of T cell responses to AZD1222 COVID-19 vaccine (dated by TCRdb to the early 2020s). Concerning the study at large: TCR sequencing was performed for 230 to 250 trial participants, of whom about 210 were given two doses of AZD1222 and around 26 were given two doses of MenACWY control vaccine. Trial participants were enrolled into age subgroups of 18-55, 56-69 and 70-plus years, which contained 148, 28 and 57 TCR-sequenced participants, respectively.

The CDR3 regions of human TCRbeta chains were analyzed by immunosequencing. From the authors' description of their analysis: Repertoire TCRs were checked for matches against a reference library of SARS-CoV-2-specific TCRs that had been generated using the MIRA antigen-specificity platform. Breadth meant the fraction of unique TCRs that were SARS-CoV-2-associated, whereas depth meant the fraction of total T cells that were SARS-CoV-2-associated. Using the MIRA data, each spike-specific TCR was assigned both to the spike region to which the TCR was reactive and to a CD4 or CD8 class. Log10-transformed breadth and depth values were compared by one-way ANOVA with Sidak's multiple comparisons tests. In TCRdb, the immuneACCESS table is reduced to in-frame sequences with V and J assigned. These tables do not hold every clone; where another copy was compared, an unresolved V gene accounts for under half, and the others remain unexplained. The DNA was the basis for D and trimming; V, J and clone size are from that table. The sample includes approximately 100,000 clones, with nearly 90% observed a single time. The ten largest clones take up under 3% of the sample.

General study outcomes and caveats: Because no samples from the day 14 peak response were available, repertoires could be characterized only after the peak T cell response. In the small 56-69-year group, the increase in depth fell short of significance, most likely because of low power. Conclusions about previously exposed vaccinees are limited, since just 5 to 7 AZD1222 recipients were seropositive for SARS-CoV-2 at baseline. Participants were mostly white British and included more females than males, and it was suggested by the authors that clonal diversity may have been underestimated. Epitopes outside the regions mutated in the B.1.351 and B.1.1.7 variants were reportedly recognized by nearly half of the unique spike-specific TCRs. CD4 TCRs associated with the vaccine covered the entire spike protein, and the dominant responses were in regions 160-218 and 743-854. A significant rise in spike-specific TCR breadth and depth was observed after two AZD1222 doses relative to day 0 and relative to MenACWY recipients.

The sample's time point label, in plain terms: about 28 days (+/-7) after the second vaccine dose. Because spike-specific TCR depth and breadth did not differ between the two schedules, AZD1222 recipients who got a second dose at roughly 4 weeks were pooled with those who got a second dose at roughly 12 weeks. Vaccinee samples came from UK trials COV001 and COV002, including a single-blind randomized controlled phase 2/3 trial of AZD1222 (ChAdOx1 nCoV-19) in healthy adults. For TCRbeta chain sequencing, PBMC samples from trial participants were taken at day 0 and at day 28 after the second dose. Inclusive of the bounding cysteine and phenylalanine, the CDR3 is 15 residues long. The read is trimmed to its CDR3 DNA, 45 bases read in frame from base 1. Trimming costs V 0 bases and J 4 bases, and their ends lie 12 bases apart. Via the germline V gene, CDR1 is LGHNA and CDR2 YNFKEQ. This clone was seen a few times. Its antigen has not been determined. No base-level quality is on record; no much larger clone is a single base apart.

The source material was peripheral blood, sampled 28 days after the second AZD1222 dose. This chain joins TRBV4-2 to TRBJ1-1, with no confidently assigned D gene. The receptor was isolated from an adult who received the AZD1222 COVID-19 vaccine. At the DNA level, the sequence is TGTGCCAGCAGCCAAGACCTTCGAGTGGCCACTGAAGCTTTCTTT. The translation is CASSQDLRVATEAFF.